One sample yielded the 17 T cell receptor beta chains listed below, sequenced in a study of CD8 T cells in ankylosing spondylitis. MiXCR, applied by TCRdb to the 5' RACE reads, yields one record per CDR3 protein. The table lists 200,000 to 250,000 distinct CDR3 sequences, roughly 25% of them singletons, with under 7% in the top ten. Sequencing was done on a sample of blood, either unsorted or a sorted T cell fraction (not recorded which). The receptors shown here come from a male donor with ankylosing spondylitis or in good health (not recorded which).

The table lists this clonotype with many counts. The chain links TRBV12-3 or TRBV12-4 to TRBJ2-7; TRBD1 agrees at 9 bases. V lost 6 bases, J lost 6 bases, and 3 bases stayed unmatched. This CDR3 comprises 12 residues. The CDR3 spells CASSYRGREQYF. The CDR3 DNA follows: TGTGCCAGCAGCTACAGGGGGCGCGAGCAGTACTTC.

This chain joins TRBV29-1 and TRBJ2-5, with 7 bases fitting TRBD1. The CDR3 runs 13 residues. V was pared by 7 bases and J by 3 bases, with 8 bases of the junction left unmatched. Looked up from germline, CDR1 is SQVTM and CDR2 is ANQGSEA. This CDR3 is CSASGTVKETQYF. CDR3 nucleotide sequence: TGCAGCGCCTCCGGGACAGTTAAAGAGACCCAGTACTTC.

V is TRBV20-1 and J is TRBJ1-2; 7 nucleotides align to TRBD1. The junction had 12 bases not matched to a gene; V was cut back by 0 bases and J by 8 bases. From germline, CDR1 is DFQATT and CDR2 SNEGSKA (reference sequence). The CDR3 extends over 15 amino acids. The CDR3 region is CSARDGTERRRGYTF. The CDR3 nucleotides are TGCAGTGCTAGAGATGGGACAGAACGCCGGCGGGGCTACACCTTC.

Only a few counts were recorded for this clonotype. Here the CDR3 reads CSVEGGEKGNEQFF. Here the CDR3 DNA reads TGCAGCGTTGAGGGCGGTGAAAAGGGGAATGAGCAGTTCTTC. The chain joins TRBV29-1 to TRBJ2-1; TRBD1 is a possible D gene (5 bases). The CDR3 is made up of 14 amino acids. V was cut by 3 bases and J by 7 bases, with 16 bases left in between. CDR1 and CDR2 from the germline V gene are SQVTM and ANQGSEA.

The sample holds a few counts of this clonotype. The genes are TRBV5-5 and TRBJ1-5, with D unclear. The V gene's germline CDR1 is SGHKS and CDR2 YYEKEE (reference sequence). Trimming shortened V by 2 bases and J by 11 bases, and 23 bases separated the two germline ends. The length of the CDR3 is 16 residues. The CDR3 reads CASSLEDGILLTAQHF. The CDR3 region has the DNA TGTGCCAGCAGCTTAGAGGACGGGATCCTACTGACGGCCCAGCATTTT.

This clonotype has a count of ten or more. The CDR3 region has the DNA TGTGCCAGCAGCCCCCGGTCGCGGAACGCAGATACGCAGTATTTT. Its protein is CASSPRSRNADTQYF. The rearrangement joins TRBV12-3 or TRBV12-4 to TRBJ2-3; D is unclear. The CDR3 spans 15 residues. The V end was cut by 6 bases, the J end by 4 bases, with 17 bases between.

As to this clonotype: This may stem from a read error, because a much larger clone lies one nucleotide away. V usage is TRBV2 and J usage is TRBJ2-2; TRBD2 matches at 10 bases. This CDR3 is built from 15 residues. CDR1 is SNHLY, CDR2 FYNNEI, per germline. Trimming at V came to 5 bases and at J to 8 bases, leaving 8 bases not matched to a gene. CDR3 region: CASSTGTSELGELFF. The CDR3 bases are TGTGCCAGCAGTACCGGGACTAGCGAGTTGGGGGAGCTGTTTTTT.

This clonotype was seen ten or more times. The V and J genes are TRBV29-1 and TRBJ2-3, with D possibly being TRBD2 (6 bases). CDR1 is SQVTM, CDR2 ANQGSEA, per germline. With 5 bases removed from V and 6 bases from J, the gap between germline ends came to 9 bases. This CDR3 contains 11 residues. The CDR3, as DNA: TGCAGCGTTTCCCGGGGGGATACGCAGTATTTT. Its protein is CSVSRGDTQYF.

As regards this clonotype: The junction departs from the called germline gene at one end, perhaps through a read error. V usage is TRBV20-1 and J usage is TRBJ2-5; possible D gene TRBD1, 7 bases. Per germline, CDR1 DFQATT and CDR2 SNEGSKA (reference sequence). The CDR3 is 18 residues long. The CDR3 here is CCAPMRGRIEGARETQYF. CDR3 sequence (DNA): TGCTGTGCCCCGATGCGGGGCCGCATAGAGGGGGCTCGGGAGACCCAGTACTTC.

The chain recombines TRBV20-1 with TRBJ2-2, with D unclear. The germline V and J ends were trimmed by 3 bases and 4 bases, with 6 bases remaining between them. The CDR3 loop spans 12 amino acids. Germline loops: CDR1 DFQATT, CDR2 SNEGSKA (reference sequence). In nucleotides, the CDR3 is TGCAGTGCTAGGCATCCCACCGGGGAGCTGTTTTTT. It encodes CSARHPTGELFF.

Many counts were recorded for this clonotype. The junction departs from germline at one end; a sequencing error may be responsible. The J gene is TRBJ1-1, the V gene TRBV7-2, with D possibly being TRBD1 (5 bases). This CDR3 has 12 amino acids. Germline CDR1 is SGHTA and CDR2 is FQGNSA. CDR3 sequence (DNA): TGTGCCAGCAGCTTACAGGGACTCACTGAAGCTTTT. Its translation is CASSLQGLTEAF.

V and J are TRBV4-1 and TRBJ2-1, with 11 bases identical to TRBD2. CDR3 length: 17 amino acids. V lost 1 base, J lost 9 bases, and 11 bases stayed unmatched. Germline lookup yields CDR1 MGHRA and CDR2 YSYEKL. The CDR3 here is CASSQVKTSGTHGEQFF. As DNA, the CDR3 is TGCGCCAGCAGCCAAGTTAAGACTAGCGGGACCCACGGTGAGCAGTTCTTC.

This clonotype was counted between two and nine times. The chain employs TRBV20-1 and TRBJ2-7; 11 positions agree with TRBD2. The ends lost 1 base at V and 2 bases at J; junction bases unmatched: 4. The length of the CDR3 is 15 residues. Germline V gene sequence: CDR1 DFQATT, CDR2 SNEGSKA (reference sequence). CDR3 loop: CSARGTSGRTYEQYF. In DNA form, the CDR3 reads TGCAGTGCTAGAGGGACTAGCGGGCGGACCTACGAGCAGTACTTC.

This clonotype was seen more than once but under ten times. This sequence joins TRBV29-1 and TRBJ2-2; D remains unclear. This CDR3 spans 12 amino acids. The V gene lost 7 bases and the J gene lost 7 bases, with 13 bases spanning the gap. CDR1 is SQVTM and CDR2 is ANQGSEA in the germline V gene. CDR3 protein: CSARNGRGELFF. CDR3 coding DNA: TGCAGCGCCCGGAATGGCCGCGGGGAGCTGTTTTTT.

This clonotype was observed at least ten times. J is TRBJ1-1 and V is TRBV5-1; TRBD1 matches 7 bases. Germline-derived CDR1 and CDR2 are SGHRS and YFSETQ. The CDR3 spans 15 residues. The trim removed 0 bases at V and 2 bases at J, leaving 4 bases unmatched. The CDR3 region is CASSLEGTVNTEAFF. The CDR3 bases are TGCGCCAGCAGCTTGGAAGGGACAGTAAACACTGAAGCTTTCTTT.

At least ten counts were recorded for this clonotype. This chain joins TRBV20-1 and TRBJ2-3; unclear D gene. Germline V gives CDR1 DFQATT, CDR2 SNEGSKA (reference sequence). This CDR3 comprises 10 residues. Trimming stripped 6 bases from V and 4 bases from J, with 5 bases between. The CDR3 spells CSATPDTQYF. The CDR3 nucleotides read TGCAGTGCCACGCCAGATACGCAGTATTTT.

This clonotype has more than one count but fewer than ten. The CDR3 region has the DNA TGCGCCAGCAGTGAGTACCGAGGACAGGGGGCAGAAACTGAAGCTTTCTTT. Translating gives CASSEYRGQGAETEAFF. The chain employs TRBV10-1 and TRBJ1-1; TRBD1 matches at 11 bases. V was pared by 1 base and J by 5 bases, with 9 bases of the junction left unmatched. The CDR3 has 17 residues. Germline loops: CDR1 WNHNN, CDR2 SYGVQD (reference sequence).